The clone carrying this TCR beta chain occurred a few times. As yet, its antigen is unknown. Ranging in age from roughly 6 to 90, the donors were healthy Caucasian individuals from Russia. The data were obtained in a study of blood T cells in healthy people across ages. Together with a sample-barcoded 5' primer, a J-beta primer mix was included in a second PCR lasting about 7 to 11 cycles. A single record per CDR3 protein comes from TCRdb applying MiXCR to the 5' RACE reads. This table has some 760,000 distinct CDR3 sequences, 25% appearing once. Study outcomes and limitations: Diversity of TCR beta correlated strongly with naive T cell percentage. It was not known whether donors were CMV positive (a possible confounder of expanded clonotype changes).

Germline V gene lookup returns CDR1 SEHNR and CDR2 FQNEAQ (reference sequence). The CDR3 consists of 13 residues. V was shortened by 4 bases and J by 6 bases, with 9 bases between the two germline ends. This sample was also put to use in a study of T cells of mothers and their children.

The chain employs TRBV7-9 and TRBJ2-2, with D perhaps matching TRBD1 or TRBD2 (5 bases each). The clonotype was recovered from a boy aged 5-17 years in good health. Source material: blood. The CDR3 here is CASSSGTAGELFF. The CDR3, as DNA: TGTGCCAGCAGCTCGGGGACCGCCGGGGAGCTGTTTTTT.